This T cell receptor beta chain was recorded in a study of T cells in localized non-small cell lung cancer. The study's findings and limits: Uninvolved adjacent lung showed higher T cell clonality than tumor. It remains possible that heterogeneity exists, since only one tumor region was sequenced. Blood T cell density predicted longer survival; adjacent-lung clonality, shorter. A median of around 60 clones ranked among the top 100 in tumor appeared in adjacent lung.

Using immunoSEQ multiplex PCR, the repertoire was profiled, and TCRdb retains in-frame clones only, with some absent. The repertoire has 26,000 or so clones, approximately 86% of them found once; the top ten carry around 15%. With respect to this clone: Its specificity is not known.

The CDR3 sequence is 14 residues long. V gave up 4 bases and J gave up 3 bases, with 11 bases separating them. CDR1 and CDR2 from the germline V gene are KGHSH and LQKENI. The clonotype comes from a female donor at least 60 years old with stage II squamous cell lung carcinoma. Sequenced material: peripheral blood, taken before any cancer treatment. The chain employs TRBV18 and TRBJ2-3; no clear D. The CDR3 spells CASSQSDTTDTQYF. CDR3 nucleotide sequence: TGTGCCAGCTCACAGTCCGACACAACAGATACGCAGTATTTT.